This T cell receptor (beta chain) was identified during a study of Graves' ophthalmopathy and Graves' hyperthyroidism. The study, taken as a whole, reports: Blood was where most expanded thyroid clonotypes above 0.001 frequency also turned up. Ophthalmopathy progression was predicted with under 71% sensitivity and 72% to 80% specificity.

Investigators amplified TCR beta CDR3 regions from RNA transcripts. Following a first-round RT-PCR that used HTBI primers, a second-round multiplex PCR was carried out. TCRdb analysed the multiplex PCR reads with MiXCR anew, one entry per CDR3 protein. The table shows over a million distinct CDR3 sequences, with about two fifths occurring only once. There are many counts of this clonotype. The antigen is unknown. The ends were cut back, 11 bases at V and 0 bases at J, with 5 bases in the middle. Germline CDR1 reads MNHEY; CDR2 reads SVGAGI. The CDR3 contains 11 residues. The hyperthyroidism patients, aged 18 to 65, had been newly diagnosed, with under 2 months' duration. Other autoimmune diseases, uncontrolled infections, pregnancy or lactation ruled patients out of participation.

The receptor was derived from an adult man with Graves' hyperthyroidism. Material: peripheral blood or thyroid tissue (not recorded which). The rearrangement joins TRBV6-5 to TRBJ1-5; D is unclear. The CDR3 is CAYSSNQPQHF. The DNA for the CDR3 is TGTGCCTACAGTAGCAATCAGCCCCAGCATTTT.